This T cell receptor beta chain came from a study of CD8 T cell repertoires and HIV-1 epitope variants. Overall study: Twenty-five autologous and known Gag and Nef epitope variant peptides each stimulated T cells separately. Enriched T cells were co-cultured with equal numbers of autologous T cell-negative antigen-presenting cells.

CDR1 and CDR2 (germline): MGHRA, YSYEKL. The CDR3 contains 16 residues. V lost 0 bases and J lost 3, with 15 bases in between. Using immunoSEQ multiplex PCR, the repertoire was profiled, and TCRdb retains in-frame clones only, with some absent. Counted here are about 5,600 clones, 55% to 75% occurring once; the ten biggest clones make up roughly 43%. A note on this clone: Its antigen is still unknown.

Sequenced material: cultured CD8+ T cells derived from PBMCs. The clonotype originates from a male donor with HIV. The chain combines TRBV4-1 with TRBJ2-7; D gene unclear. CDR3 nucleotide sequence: TGCGCCAGCAGCCAAGACCCGGCAGGTCAATACTACGAGCAGTACTTC. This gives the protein CASSQDPAGQYYEQYF.